One TCR beta chain is described in this entry. Its target is unknown. CDR3 length equals 15 residues. V was shortened by 5 bases and J by 4 bases, with 16 bases between the two germline ends. The germline gives CDR1 PRHDT, CDR2 FYEKMQ (reference sequence). Using immunoSEQ multiplex PCR, the repertoire was profiled, and TCRdb retains in-frame clones only, with some absent. The sample holds fewer than 110,000 clones; 90% to 95% are singletons and the top ten take around 5.9%. The data derive from a study of T cell responses to AZD1222 COVID-19 vaccine. Study-level points and caveats: The donors showed a predominance of white British ancestry and of females, with possible underestimation of clonal diversity.

The J gene is TRBJ2-3, the V gene TRBV13, with D unclear. This specimen consisted of peripheral blood, obtained 28 days after the second AZD1222 dose. The source of this sequence is an adult who received the AZD1222 COVID-19 vaccine. The CDR3 loop reads CASSLSPNPADTQYF. CDR3 nucleotide sequence: TGTGCCAGCAGCCTATCGCCTAATCCGGCAGATACGCAGTATTTT.